Described below is a single T cell receptor beta chain sequence and its context. The ends were cut back, 4 bases at V and 0 bases at J, with 14 bases in the middle. From germline, CDR1 is MDHEN and CDR2 SYDVKM. This CDR3 region has 16 residues. Using immunoSEQ multiplex PCR, the repertoire was profiled, and TCRdb retains in-frame clones only, with some absent. The sample includes fewer than 350,000 clones, 89% seen only once; the top ten take roughly a tenth. This entry is derived from a study of blood T cell repertoires in COVID-19. In the study overall: Sources were T cells, B-cell-depleted T cells, or PBMCs; the material itself was cDNA or gDNA.

Participant age was about 18 to 100 years, and participants resided in roughly 24 US areas. Participants' own reports of clinical history determined their cohort assignment. Donors in Cohort 3 counted as recovered after two negative PCRs, clearance, or symptom resolution. This TCR derives from a middle-aged woman who had recovered from COVID-19. The sample consisted of PBMCs or T cells enriched from blood (not recorded which). J is TRBJ2-3 and V is TRBV28; D call uncertain. The CDR3 coding sequence is TGTGCCAGCAGTTACTTCAGAGCGACTAGCACAGATACGCAGTATTTT. Its translation: CASSYFRATSTDTQYF.